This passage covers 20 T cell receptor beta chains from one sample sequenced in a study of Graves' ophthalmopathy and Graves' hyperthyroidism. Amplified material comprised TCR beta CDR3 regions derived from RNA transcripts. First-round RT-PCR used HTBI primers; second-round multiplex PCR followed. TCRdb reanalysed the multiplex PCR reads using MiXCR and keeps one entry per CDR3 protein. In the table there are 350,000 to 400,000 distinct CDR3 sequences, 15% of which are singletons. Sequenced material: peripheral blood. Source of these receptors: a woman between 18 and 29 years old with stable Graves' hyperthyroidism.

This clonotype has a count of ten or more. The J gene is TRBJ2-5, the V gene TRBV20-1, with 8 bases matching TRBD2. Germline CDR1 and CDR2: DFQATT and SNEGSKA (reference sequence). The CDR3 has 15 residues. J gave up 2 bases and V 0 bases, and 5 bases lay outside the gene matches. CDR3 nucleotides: TGCAGTGCTAGAGATGGCGCGGGGGGTCAAGAGACCCAGTACTTC. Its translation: CSARDGAGGQETQYF.

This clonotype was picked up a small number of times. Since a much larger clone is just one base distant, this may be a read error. CDR3 nucleotide sequence: TGTGCCAGCAACTTAGGGGGACAGGGGTCGACCCAGTACTTC. Translating it yields CASNLGGQGSTQYF. The V and J genes are TRBV11-2 and TRBJ2-5; 10 bases align to TRBD1. CDR3 size: 14 residues. Germline V gene data show CDR1 as SGHAT and CDR2 as FQNNGV.

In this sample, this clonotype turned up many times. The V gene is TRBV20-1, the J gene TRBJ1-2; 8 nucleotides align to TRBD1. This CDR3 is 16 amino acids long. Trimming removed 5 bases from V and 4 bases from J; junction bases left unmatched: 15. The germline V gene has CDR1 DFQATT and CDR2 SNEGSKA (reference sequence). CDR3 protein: CSALGNSGQGIYGYTF. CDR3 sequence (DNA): TGCAGTGCTCTAGGGAATTCCGGACAGGGCATCTATGGCTACACCTTC.

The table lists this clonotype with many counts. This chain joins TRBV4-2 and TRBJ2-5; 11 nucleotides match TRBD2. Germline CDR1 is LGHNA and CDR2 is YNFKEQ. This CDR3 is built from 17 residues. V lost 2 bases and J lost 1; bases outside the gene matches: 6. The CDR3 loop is CASSQPLAGVTQETQYF. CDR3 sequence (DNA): TGTGCCAGCAGCCAACCACTAGCGGGGGTGACCCAAGAGACCCAGTACTTC.

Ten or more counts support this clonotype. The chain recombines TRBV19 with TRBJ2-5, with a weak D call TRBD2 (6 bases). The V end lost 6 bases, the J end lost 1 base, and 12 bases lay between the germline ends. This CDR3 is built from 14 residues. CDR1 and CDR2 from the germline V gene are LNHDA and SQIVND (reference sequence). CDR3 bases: TGTGCCAGTAGCCAGGGACTCCGCCAAGAGACCCAGTACTTC. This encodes CASSQGLRQETQYF.

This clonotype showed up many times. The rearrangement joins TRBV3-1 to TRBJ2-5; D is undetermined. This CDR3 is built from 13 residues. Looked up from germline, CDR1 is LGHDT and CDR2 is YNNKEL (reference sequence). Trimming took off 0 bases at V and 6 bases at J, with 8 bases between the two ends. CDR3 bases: TGTGCCAGCAGCCAAGATCGGCGACAGACCCAGTACTTC. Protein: CASSQDRRQTQYF.

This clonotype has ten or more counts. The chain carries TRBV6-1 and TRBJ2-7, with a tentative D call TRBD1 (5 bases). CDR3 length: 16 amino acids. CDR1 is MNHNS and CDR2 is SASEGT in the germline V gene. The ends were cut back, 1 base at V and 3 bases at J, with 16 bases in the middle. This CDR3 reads CASSEERGRVGYEQYF. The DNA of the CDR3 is TGTGCCAGCAGTGAAGAAAGGGGTCGGGTGGGCTACGAGCAGTACTTC.

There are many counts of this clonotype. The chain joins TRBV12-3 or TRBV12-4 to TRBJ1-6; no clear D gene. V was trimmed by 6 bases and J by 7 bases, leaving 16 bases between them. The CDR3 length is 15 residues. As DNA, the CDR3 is TGTGCCAGCAGCAAGCGGCGCACAGCAAATTCACCCCTCCACTTT. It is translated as CASSKRRTANSPLHF.

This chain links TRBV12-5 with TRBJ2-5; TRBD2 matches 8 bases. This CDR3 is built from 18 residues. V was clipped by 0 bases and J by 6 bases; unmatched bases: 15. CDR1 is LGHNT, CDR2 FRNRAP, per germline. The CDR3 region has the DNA TGTGCTAGTGGTTTGGTCCTTATTAGCGGGGCCTCCCCACAGACCCAGTACTTC. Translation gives CASGLVLISGASPQTQYF.

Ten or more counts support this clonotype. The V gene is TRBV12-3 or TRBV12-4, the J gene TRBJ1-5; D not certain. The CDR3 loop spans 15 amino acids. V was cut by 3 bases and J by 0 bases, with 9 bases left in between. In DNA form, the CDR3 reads TGTGCCAGCAGTTTTGGCCAATTTAGCAATCAGCCCCAGCATTTT. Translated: CASSFGQFSNQPQHF.

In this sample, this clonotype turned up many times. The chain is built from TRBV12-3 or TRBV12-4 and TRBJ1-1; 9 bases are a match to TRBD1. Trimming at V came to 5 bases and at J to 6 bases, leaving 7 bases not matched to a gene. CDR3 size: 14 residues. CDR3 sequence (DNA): TGTGCCAGCAGTACCCGGGACAGGGATGCTGAAGCTTTCTTT. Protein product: CASSTRDRDAEAFF.

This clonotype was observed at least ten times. The CDR3 region has the DNA TGTGCCAGCAGTGAAGCGCGGTGGCAGGGGGTTAGTGGCTACACCTTC. Translating it yields CASSEARWQGVSGYTF. The chain joins TRBV6-1 to TRBJ1-2; 7 nucleotides align to TRBD1. J gave up 7 bases and V 0 bases, and 11 bases lay outside the gene matches. The germline gives CDR1 MNHNS, CDR2 SASEGT. This CDR3 contains 16 residues.

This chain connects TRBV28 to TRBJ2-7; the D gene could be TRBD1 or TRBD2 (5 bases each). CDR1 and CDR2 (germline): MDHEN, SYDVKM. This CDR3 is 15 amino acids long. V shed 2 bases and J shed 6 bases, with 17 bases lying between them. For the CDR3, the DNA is TGTGCCAGCAGTTTACAAGTCGGGAAGGGACGCGAGCAGTACTTC. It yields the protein CASSLQVGKGREQYF.

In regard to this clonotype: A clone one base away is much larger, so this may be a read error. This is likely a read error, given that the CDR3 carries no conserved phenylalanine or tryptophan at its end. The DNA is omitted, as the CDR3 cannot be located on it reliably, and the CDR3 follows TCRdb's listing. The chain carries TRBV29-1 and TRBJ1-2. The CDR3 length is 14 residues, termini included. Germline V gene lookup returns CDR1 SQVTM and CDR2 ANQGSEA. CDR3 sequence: CSVEGIKHQRGHTV.

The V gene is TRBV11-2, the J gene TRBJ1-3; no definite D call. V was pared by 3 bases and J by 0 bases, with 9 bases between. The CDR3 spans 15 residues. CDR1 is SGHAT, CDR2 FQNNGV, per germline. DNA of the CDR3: TGTGCCAGCAGCTTCAGGAGGGACTCTGGAAACACCATATATTTT. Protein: CASSFRRDSGNTIYF. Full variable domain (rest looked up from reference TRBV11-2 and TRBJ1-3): EAGVAQSPRYKIIEKRQSVAFWCNPISGHATLYWYQQILGQGPKLLIQFQNNGVVDDSQLPKDRFSAERLKGVDSTLKIQPAKLEDSAVYLCASSFRRDSGNTIYFGEGSWLTVV.

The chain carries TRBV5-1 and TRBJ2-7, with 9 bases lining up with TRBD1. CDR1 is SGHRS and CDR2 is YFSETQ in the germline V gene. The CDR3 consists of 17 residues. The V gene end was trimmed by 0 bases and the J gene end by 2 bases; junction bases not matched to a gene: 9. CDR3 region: CASSLGTNRGLPYEQYF. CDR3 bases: TGCGCCAGCAGCTTGGGGACGAACAGGGGGCTCCCCTACGAGCAGTACTTC.

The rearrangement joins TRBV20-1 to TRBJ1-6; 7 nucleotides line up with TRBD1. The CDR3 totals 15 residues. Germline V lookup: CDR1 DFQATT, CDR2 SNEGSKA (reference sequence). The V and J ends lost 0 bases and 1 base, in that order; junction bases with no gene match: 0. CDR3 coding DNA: TGCAGTGCTAGAGAACAGGGGTCCTATAATTCACCCCTCCACTTT. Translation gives CSAREQGSYNSPLHF.

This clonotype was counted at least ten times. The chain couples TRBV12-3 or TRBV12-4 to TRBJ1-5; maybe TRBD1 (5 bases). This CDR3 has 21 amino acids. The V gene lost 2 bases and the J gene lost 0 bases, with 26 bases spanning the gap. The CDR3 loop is CASSLKATGEPYSDSNQPQHF. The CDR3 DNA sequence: TGTGCCAGCAGTTTAAAGGCTACGGGGGAACCTTATTCAGATAGCAATCAGCCCCAGCATTTT.

DNA of the CDR3: TGTGCCAGCAGTTTATTCCTTAGCTCTGAAGAGACCCAGTACTTC. It encodes CASSLFLSSEETQYF. The chain links TRBV28 to TRBJ2-5; no clear D. Germline lookup yields CDR1 MDHEN and CDR2 SYDVKM. This CDR3 contains 15 residues. V lost 1 base and J lost 3, with 12 bases in between.

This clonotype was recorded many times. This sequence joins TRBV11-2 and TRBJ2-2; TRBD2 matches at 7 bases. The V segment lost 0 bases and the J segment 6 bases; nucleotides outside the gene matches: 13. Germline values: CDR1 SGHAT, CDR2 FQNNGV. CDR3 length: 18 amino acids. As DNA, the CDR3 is TGTGCCAGCAGCTTAGATCGACTCCGACTAGCCATACCCGGGGAGCTGTTTTTT. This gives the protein CASSLDRLRLAIPGELFF.